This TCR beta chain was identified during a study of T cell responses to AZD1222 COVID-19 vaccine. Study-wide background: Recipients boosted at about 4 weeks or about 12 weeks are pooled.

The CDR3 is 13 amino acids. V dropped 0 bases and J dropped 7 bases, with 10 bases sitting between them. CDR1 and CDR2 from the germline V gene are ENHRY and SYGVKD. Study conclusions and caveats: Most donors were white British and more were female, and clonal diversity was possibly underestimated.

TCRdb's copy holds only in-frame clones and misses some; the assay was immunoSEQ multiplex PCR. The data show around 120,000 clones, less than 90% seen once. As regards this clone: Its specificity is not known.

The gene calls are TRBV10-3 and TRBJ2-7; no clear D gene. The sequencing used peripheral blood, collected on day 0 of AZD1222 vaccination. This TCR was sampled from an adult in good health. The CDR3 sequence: CAISESKATEQYF. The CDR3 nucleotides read TGTGCCATCAGTGAGTCTAAAGCGACTGAGCAGTACTTC.